Below, 30 T cell receptor beta chains from the same sample are listed, as sequenced in a study of blood T cell repertoires in COVID-19. Repertoires were generated with immunoSEQ multiplex PCR, while TCRdb's copy carries only in-frame clones and drops some. The sample includes under 100,000 clones, around 87% seen only once; the top ten take about 17%. Sequencing input: peripheral blood. These receptors all stem from a human donor in a cohort sampled during active COVID-19.

The chain recombines TRBV7-3 with TRBJ2-1; TRBD2 might be the D (5 bases). The V and J ends lost 2 bases and 3 bases respectively, with 8 bases between them. In germline, CDR1 is SGHTA, CDR2 FQGTGA. This CDR3 is 14 amino acids long. The CDR3 loop is CASSLVGGYNEQFF. DNA for the CDR3: TGTGCCAGCAGCTTAGTAGGAGGCTACAATGAGCAGTTCTTC.

This chain connects TRBV7-9 to TRBJ1-4; the D gene is possibly TRBD1 (6 bases). The germline CDR1 and CDR2 sequences are SEHNR and FQNEAQ (reference sequence). The CDR3 runs 15 residues. Trimming pared 2 bases from V and 4 bases from J, leaving 11 bases between. For the CDR3, the DNA is TGTGCCAGCAGCTTATATTTACAGGGTAATGAAAAACTGTTTTTT. Translated, it gives CASSLYLQGNEKLFF.

This chain links TRBV7-9 with TRBJ1-6, with 8 bases that match TRBD1. The CDR3 covers 13 residues. Trimming took 2 bases from V and 15 from J; bases not matched to a gene: 6. Germline V gene lookup returns CDR1 SEHNR and CDR2 FQNEAQ (reference sequence). CDR3 DNA sequence: TGTGCCAGCAGCTTACATGGGACAGGCGACCTCCACTTT. Translated, it gives CASSLHGTGDLHF.

The rearrangement joins TRBV5-6 to TRBJ2-7; a weak D match, TRBD2 (7 bases). CDR3 length: 12 residues. Trimming removed 4 bases at V and 6 bases at J, with 11 bases between. CDR1 is SGHDT, CDR2 YYEEEE, per germline. The CDR3 sequence is CASSLGGGEQYF. CDR3 DNA: TGTGCCAGCAGCCTAGGGGGGGGCGAGCAGTACTTC.

The CDR3 loop is CASSLDSRNQPQHF. The CDR3 coding sequence is TGTGCCAGCAGCTTGGACAGCCGCAATCAGCCCCAGCATTTT. The chain carries TRBV7-2 and TRBJ1-5, with a weak D call TRBD1 (6 bases). The CDR3 runs to 14 residues. Germline V gene data show CDR1 as SGHTA and CDR2 as FQGNSA. Trimming removed 3 bases at V and 2 bases at J, with 8 bases between.

The table lists this clone with a count of one. The chain couples TRBV7-8 to TRBJ1-2, with D tentatively TRBD1 (5 bases). In germline, CDR1 is SGHVS, CDR2 FQNEAQ. The CDR3 totals 14 residues. The V gene lost 5 bases and the J gene lost 8 bases, with 18 bases spanning the gap. The CDR3 nucleotides are TGTGCCAGCAGCCAACCCTCCGGGGGGTACGGCTACACCTTC. This sequence encodes CASSQPSGGYGYTF.

The chain couples TRBV30 to TRBJ1-1; possibly TRBD1 for D (6 bases). CDR3 length: 11 amino acids. V gave up 4 bases and J gave up 4 bases, with 7 bases separating them. The V gene's germline CDR1 is GTSNPN and CDR2 SVGIG (reference sequence). The CDR3 spells CAWNRATEAFF. CDR3 nucleotide sequence: TGTGCCTGGAACAGGGCCACTGAAGCTTTCTTT.

The chain joins TRBV29-1 to TRBJ1-3; D is unclear. The CDR3 spans 13 residues. Germline loops: CDR1 SQVTM, CDR2 ANQGSEA. V shed 3 bases and J shed 0 bases, with 6 bases lying between them. DNA of the CDR3: TGCAGCGTTGAGGTAGACTCTGGAAACACCATATATTTT. It is translated as CSVEVDSGNTIYF. Together with reference TRBV29-1 and TRBJ1-3, the CDR3 gives the full variable domain: SAVISQKPSRDICQRGTSLTIQCQVDSQVTMMFWYRQQPGQSLTLIATANQGSEATYESGFVIDKFPISRPNLTFSTLTVSNMSPEDSSIYLCSVEVDSGNTIYFGEGSWLTVV.

The chain employs TRBV5-1 and TRBJ1-4; unclear D gene. Per germline, CDR1 SGHRS and CDR2 YFSETQ. The CDR3 totals 13 residues. V was clipped by 4 bases and J by 4 bases, with 8 bases between them. The CDR3 reads CASSGLSNEKLFF. For the CDR3, the DNA is TGCGCCAGCAGCGGGCTGAGTAATGAAAAACTGTTTTTT.

V and J are TRBV7-8 and TRBJ2-1, with D possibly TRBD1 on 6 matching bases. CDR1 and CDR2 (germline): SGHVS, FQNEAQ. Trimming left V 3 bases short and J 8 bases short, with 23 bases between. The CDR3 loop spans 17 amino acids. CDR3 residues: CASSLEILGHLRDEQFF. The DNA for the CDR3 is TGTGCCAGCAGCTTGGAAATCTTGGGACACCTTAGGGATGAGCAGTTCTTC.

This sequence joins TRBV30 and TRBJ2-2; a weak D match, TRBD1 (6 bases). The germline V gene encodes CDR1 GTSNPN and CDR2 SVGIG (reference sequence). The length of the CDR3 is 14 residues. The V and J ends lost 0 bases and 5 bases respectively, with 10 bases between them. The CDR3, as DNA: TGTGCCTGGAGTGTACAGGGCTATACCGGGGAGCTGTTTTTT. Its protein is CAWSVQGYTGELFF.

The genes are TRBV12-3 or TRBV12-4 and TRBJ2-7; D is undetermined. The CDR3 runs to 13 residues. V dropped 3 bases and J dropped 3 bases, with 9 bases sitting between them. The CDR3 loop is CASSFQEDYEQYF. CDR3 coding DNA: TGTGCCAGCAGTTTTCAGGAAGACTACGAGCAGTACTTC.

This sequence joins TRBV4-1 and TRBJ2-7; the match to TRBD1 covers 7 bases. Germline CDR1 MGHRA, CDR2 YSYEKL. This CDR3 is 14 amino acids long. Germline trimming cut 1 base from V and 0 bases from J; bases unmatched to any gene: 0. CDR3 in amino acids: CASSQGDSSYEQYF. The CDR3 bases are TGCGCCAGCAGCCAAGGGGACAGCTCCTACGAGCAGTACTTC.

The chain joins TRBV6-5 to TRBJ1-2; 9 bases agree with TRBD1. The CDR3 runs 14 residues. Germline V CDR1 and CDR2: MNHEY, SVGAGI. Trimming at V came to 6 bases and at J to 4 bases, leaving 6 bases not matched to a gene. CDR3 bases: TGTGCCAGCAGAAGAGGACAGGGGCTCTATGGCTACACCTTC. This codes for CASRRGQGLYGYTF.

The chain joins TRBV7-3 to TRBJ2-3; tentatively, D is TRBD1 (5 bases). Germline V lookup: CDR1 SGHTA, CDR2 FQGTGA. V lost 6 bases and J 7 bases, leaving 11 bases between the germline ends. The CDR3 is 12 residues long. The CDR3 loop is CASSPQGNTQYF. CDR3 coding DNA: TGTGCCAGCAGTCCTCAGGGAAATACGCAGTATTTT.

The chain recombines TRBV18 with TRBJ1-2; 10 bases are shared with TRBD1. CDR1 and CDR2 from the germline V gene are KGHSH and LQKENI. After removal of 3 bases from V and 2 bases from J, the junction contained 6 bases not matched to a gene. The CDR3 covers 16 residues. The CDR3 protein is CASSPYGTGVNYGYTF. CDR3 bases: TGTGCCAGCTCACCTTACGGGACAGGGGTCAACTATGGCTACACCTTC.

This sequence joins TRBV9 and TRBJ2-2, with unresolved D. V lost 2 bases and J lost 3, with 5 bases in between. Germline V gene sequence: CDR1 SGDLS, CDR2 YYNGEE. The CDR3 runs to 13 residues. The CDR3 nucleotides are TGTGCCAGCAGCGTTAGAGACACCGGGGAGCTGTTTTTT. Its translation: CASSVRDTGELFF.

This chain connects TRBV4-3 to TRBJ1-5; D gene uncertain. Deletions cut 3 bases from V and 2 bases from J, with 8 bases between. This CDR3 comprises 14 residues. Per the germline V gene, CDR1 is LGHNA and CDR2 is YSLEER. This CDR3 reads CASSQRVGNQPQHF. CDR3 DNA sequence: TGCGCCAGCAGCCAGCGGGTCGGCAATCAGCCCCAGCATTTT.

V is TRBV29-1 and J is TRBJ2-7; D is possibly TRBD1 (6 bases). Germline V gene sequence: CDR1 SQVTM, CDR2 ANQGSEA. Trimming took off 5 bases at V and 2 bases at J, with 10 bases between the two ends. CDR3 length equals 12 residues. The CDR3: CSVIQGPYEQYF. CDR3 nucleotide sequence: TGCAGCGTTATACAGGGCCCCTACGAGCAGTACTTC.

The chain has TRBV6-2 or TRBV6-3 and TRBJ1-6; TRBD1 might be the D (6 bases). The CDR3 runs to 21 residues. Trimming removed 0 bases from V and 0 bases from J, with 21 bases in between. The germline gives CDR1 MNHEY, CDR2 SVGEGT. The CDR3 loop reads CASSYSMGAGGLTSYNSPLHF. Here the CDR3 DNA reads TGTGCCAGCAGTTACTCGATGGGGGCAGGCGGCCTAACCTCCTATAATTCACCCCTCCACTTT.

The table lists this clone with a few counts. CDR3 sequence reads: CASSLGTGGANTQYF. DNA for the CDR3: TGTGCCAGCAGTCTCGGGACAGGGGGAGCAAATACGCAGTATTTT. V is TRBV3-1 (or the pseudogene TRBV3-2) and J is TRBJ2-3, with 11 bases that match TRBD1. Germline V lookup: CDR1 LGHDT, CDR2 YNNKEL (reference sequence). The CDR3 loop spans 15 amino acids. The junction had 9 bases not matched to a gene; V was cut back by 6 bases and J by 7 bases.

The chain links TRBV9 to TRBJ1-5, with D perhaps TRBD1 (5 bases). The CDR3 consists of 14 residues. The germline V gene encodes CDR1 SGDLS and CDR2 YYNGEE. Trimming took off 4 bases at V and 3 bases at J, with 11 bases between the two ends. In DNA form, the CDR3 reads TGTGCCAGCAGCCCGGGGGGGAACAATCAGCCCCAGCATTTT. It codes for CASSPGGNNQPQHF.

This clone was counted between two and nine times. The J gene is TRBJ1-2, the V gene TRBV19; a weak D match, TRBD1 (5 bases). V lost 6 bases to trimming and J lost 8 bases, with 19 bases between them. Per the germline V gene, CDR1 is LNHDA and CDR2 is SQIVND (reference sequence). The CDR3 runs 14 residues. The CDR3 nucleotides read TGTGCCAGTAGCGGATGGTCGGGGGAGAAAGGCTACACCTTC. Its protein product is CASSGWSGEKGYTF.

The genes are TRBV4-2 and TRBJ1-6; D remains unclear. Germline loops: CDR1 LGHNA, CDR2 YNFKEQ. The CDR3 covers 15 residues. With 0 bases removed from V and 4 bases from J, the gap between germline ends came to 7 bases. This chain's CDR3 is CASSQDSQYNSPLHF. CDR3 sequence (DNA): TGTGCCAGCAGCCAAGATAGCCAGTATAATTCACCCCTCCACTTT.

The chain links TRBV6-5 to TRBJ2-2, with TRBD1 as a possible D gene (6 bases). V shed 3 bases and J shed 0 bases, with 11 bases lying between them. Germline V CDR1 and CDR2: MNHEY, SVGAGI. The CDR3 loop spans 16 amino acids. This CDR3 reads CASSYQAGANTGELFF. In DNA form, the CDR3 reads TGTGCCAGCAGTTATCAGGCAGGGGCGAACACCGGGGAGCTGTTTTTT.

The chain has TRBV28 and TRBJ1-2, with unresolved D. V was trimmed by 6 bases and J by 2 bases, leaving 13 bases between them. CDR1 is MDHEN, CDR2 SYDVKM, per germline. The CDR3 totals 14 residues. The CDR3 reads CASSLGGVNYGYTF. In DNA form, the CDR3 reads TGTGCCAGCAGCCTCGGAGGAGTGAACTATGGCTACACCTTC.

J is TRBJ1-6 and V is TRBV6-6, with no clear D. The CDR3 runs to 14 residues. V lost 7 bases and J 11 bases, leaving 18 bases between the germline ends. Germline loops: CDR1 MNHNY, CDR2 SVGAGI (reference sequence). The CDR3 loop reads CASTLGRSSTPLHF. Written as DNA, the CDR3 is TGTGCCAGCACCCTGGGCCGGTCTTCGACACCCCTCCACTTT.

In DNA form, the CDR3 reads TGTGCCAGCAGCTTAGACAGCGGGGGCGATGAGCAGTTCTTC. This translates into CASSLDSGGDEQFF. The chain links TRBV11-1 to TRBJ2-1, with 8 bases lining up with TRBD2. V shed 1 base and J 8 bases; nucleotides not matched to a gene: 4. Germline CDR1 reads SGHAT; CDR2 reads FQDESV (reference sequence). This CDR3 comprises 14 residues. Using reference TRBV11-1 and TRBJ2-1 for the parts outside the CDR3, the full variable domain is EAEVAQSPRYKITEKSQAVAFWCDPISGHATLYWYRQILGQGPELLVQFQDESVVDDSQLPKDRFSAERLKGVDSTLKIQPAELGDSAMYLCASSLDSGGDEQFFGPGTRLTVL.

The chain recombines TRBV30 with TRBJ1-4, with D possibly TRBD1 on 5 matching bases. This CDR3 has 15 residues. V gave up 3 bases and J gave up 5 bases, with 16 bases separating them. Per the germline V gene, CDR1 is GTSNPN and CDR2 is SVGIG (reference sequence). The CDR3 is CAWRPPWGTNEKLFF. The CDR3 DNA reads as TGTGCCTGGAGGCCACCTTGGGGCACAAATGAAAAACTGTTTTTT. Drawing the rest from reference TRBV30 and TRBJ1-4, the complete variable domain is SQTIHQWPATLVQPVGSPLSLECTVEGTSNPNLYWYRQAAGRGLQLLFYSVGIGQISSEVPQNLSASRPQDRQFILSSKKLLLSDSGFYLCAWRPPWGTNEKLFFGSGTQLSVL.

CDR3 sequence: CASSSGSNQPQHF. The CDR3 bases are TGCGCCAGCAGTTCAGGTAGCAATCAGCCCCAGCATTTT. V usage is TRBV4-3 and J usage is TRBJ1-5, with D uncertain. V lost 6 bases, J lost 0 bases, and 6 bases lay in between. CDR1 is LGHNA and CDR2 is YSLEER in the germline V gene. The CDR3 loop spans 13 amino acids.